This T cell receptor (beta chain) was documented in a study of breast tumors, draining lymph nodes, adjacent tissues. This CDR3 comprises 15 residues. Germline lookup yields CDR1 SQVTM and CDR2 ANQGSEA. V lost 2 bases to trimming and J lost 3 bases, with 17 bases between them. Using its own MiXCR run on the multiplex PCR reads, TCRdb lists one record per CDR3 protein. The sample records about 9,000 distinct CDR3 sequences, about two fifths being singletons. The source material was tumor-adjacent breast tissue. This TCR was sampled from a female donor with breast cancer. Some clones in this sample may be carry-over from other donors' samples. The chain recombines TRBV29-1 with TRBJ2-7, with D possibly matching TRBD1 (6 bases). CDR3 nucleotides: TGCAGCGTTGAACTTCTTACAGGGTACGGCTACGAGCAGTACTTC. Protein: CSVELLTGYGYEQYF.